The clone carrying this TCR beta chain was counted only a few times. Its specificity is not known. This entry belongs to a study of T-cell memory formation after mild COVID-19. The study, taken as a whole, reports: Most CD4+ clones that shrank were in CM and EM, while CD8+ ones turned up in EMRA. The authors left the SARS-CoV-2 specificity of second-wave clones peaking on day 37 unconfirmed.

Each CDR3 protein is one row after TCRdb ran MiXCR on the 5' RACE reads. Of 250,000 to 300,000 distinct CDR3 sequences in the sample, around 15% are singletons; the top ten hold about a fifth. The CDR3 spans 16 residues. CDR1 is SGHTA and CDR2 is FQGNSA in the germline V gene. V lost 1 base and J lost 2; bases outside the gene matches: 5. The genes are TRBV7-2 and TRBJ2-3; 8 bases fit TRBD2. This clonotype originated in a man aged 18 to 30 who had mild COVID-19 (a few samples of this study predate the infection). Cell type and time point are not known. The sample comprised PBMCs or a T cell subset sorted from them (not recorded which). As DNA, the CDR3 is TGTGCCAGCAGCTTAGTAAGCGGGGGCTCCACAGATACGCAGTATTTT. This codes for CASSLVSGGSTDTQYF.